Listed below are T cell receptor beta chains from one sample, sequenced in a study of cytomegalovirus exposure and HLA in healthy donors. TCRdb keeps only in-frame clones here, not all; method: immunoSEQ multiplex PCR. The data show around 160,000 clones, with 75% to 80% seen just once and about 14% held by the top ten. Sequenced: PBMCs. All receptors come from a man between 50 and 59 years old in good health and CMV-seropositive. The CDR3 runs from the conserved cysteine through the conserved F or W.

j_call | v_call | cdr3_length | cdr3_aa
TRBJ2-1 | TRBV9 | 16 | CASNRIRQGMYNEQFF
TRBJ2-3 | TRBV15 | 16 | CATSFGAGVSTDTQYF
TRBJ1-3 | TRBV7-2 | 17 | CASSLHTSGSSGNTIYF
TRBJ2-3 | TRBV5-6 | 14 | CASSLGYRTDTQYF
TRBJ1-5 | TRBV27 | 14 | CANYRGYSNQPQHF
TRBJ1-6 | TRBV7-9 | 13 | CASSLVGGGSLHF
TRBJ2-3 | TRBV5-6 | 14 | CASSPGRHTDTQYF
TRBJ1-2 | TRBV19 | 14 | CASSIGDSNYGYTF
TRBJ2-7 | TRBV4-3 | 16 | CASSQFLAGGSYEQYF
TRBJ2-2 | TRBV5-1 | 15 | CASSLIEGNTGELFF
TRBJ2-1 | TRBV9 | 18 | CASSLGAASGPQRGEQFF
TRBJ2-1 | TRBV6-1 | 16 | CASSGVGLAGGNEQFF
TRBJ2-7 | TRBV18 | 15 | CASSRSRDRAYEQYF
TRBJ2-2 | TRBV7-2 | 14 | CASRASGGTGELFF
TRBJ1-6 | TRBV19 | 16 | CASRLRDSGYNSPLHF
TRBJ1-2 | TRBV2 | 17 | CASQKGQGAPLNYGYTF
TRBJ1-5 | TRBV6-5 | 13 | CASRGRGYQPQHF